This passage covers 23 T cell receptor beta chains from one sample sequenced in a study of beta chain features in type 1 diabetes. Since all of the isolated RNA was reverse transcribed, expressed TCRB transcripts were what got sequenced. Only in-frame clones appear in the TCRdb table, and some are missing; sequencing was by immunoSEQ multiplex PCR. The table includes 200,000 to 300,000 clones, roughly an eighth detected once. Sequenced input: naive CD4+ T cells from blood. These receptors originate from a woman in her 40s in good health.

The chain recombines TRBV19 with TRBJ1-5; no clear D. The V gene lost 7 bases and the J gene lost 7 bases, with 11 bases spanning the gap. Per germline, CDR1 LNHDA and CDR2 SQIVND (reference sequence). CDR3 length: 12 amino acids. Here the CDR3 reads CASTRAAQPQHF. In DNA, the CDR3 is TGTGCCAGTACGAGAGCGGCCCAGCCCCAGCATTTT.

The chain is built from TRBV5-1 and TRBJ2-7; the match to TRBD1 covers 7 bases. The CDR3 totals 13 residues. With V trimmed by 1 base and J by 6 bases, 4 bases remained unmatched. The V gene's germline CDR1 is SGHRS and CDR2 YFSETQ. The CDR3 here is CASSLRQGGEQYF. CDR3 coding DNA: TGCGCCAGCAGCTTGAGACAGGGCGGCGAGCAGTACTTC. Looking up the rest from reference TRBV5-1 and TRBJ2-7 gives the full variable domain: KAGVTQTPRYLIKTRGQQVTLSCSPISGHRSVSWYQQTPGQGLQFLFEYFSETQRNKGNFPGRFSGRQFSNSRSEMNVSTLELGDSALYLCASSLRQGGEQYFGPGTRLTVT.

In its sample, this clone was seen a few times. The chain links TRBV7-9 to TRBJ1-4; D is uncertain. Germline CDR1 and CDR2: SEHNR and FQNEAQ (reference sequence). Trimming removed 4 bases from V and 7 bases from J, with 7 bases in between. The CDR3 is 12 residues long. This CDR3 is CASSSHGEKLFF. The CDR3, as DNA: TGTGCCAGCAGCTCCCACGGTGAAAAACTGTTTTTT.

V gene TRBV6-1 combines with J gene TRBJ1-1; D ambiguous. V lost 6 bases, J lost 1 base, and 3 bases lay in between. Germline CDR1 and CDR2: MNHNS and SASEGT. This CDR3 contains 11 residues. The CDR3, as DNA: TGTGCCAGCAGACAGAACACTGAAGCTTTCTTT. This translates into CASRQNTEAFF.

This clone was seen a handful of times. The chain joins TRBV18 to TRBJ2-7, with D possibly matching TRBD1 (5 bases). The CDR3 extends over 13 amino acids. Per germline, CDR1 KGHSH and CDR2 LQKENI. V gave up 5 bases and J gave up 3 bases, with 11 bases separating them. Written as DNA, the CDR3 is TGTGCCAGCTCATCGGACCAGGGCTACGAGCAGTACTTC. It specifies CASSSDQGYEQYF.

This clone was counted only a few times. The chain joins TRBV4-3 to TRBJ1-5; the D is unclear. Germline V CDR1 and CDR2: LGHNA, YSLEER. V gave up 1 base and J gave up 4 bases, with 2 bases separating them. The CDR3 runs 12 residues. The CDR3 reads CASSQVNQPQHF. The CDR3 DNA sequence: TGCGCCAGCAGCCAAGTAAATCAGCCCCAGCATTTT.

The chain links TRBV4-1 to TRBJ1-2, with TRBD1 identical over 9 bases. Trimming took 3 bases from V and 5 from J; bases not matched to a gene: 7. CDR3 length equals 15 residues. Germline CDR1 and CDR2: MGHRA and YSYEKL. In DNA, the CDR3 is TGCGCCAGCAGCCATCGGGACAGGGAAGGGTATGGCTACACCTTC. Its translation: CASSHRDREGYGYTF.

There are a few counts of this clone. V gene TRBV9 combines with J gene TRBJ1-1, with 7 nucleotides matching TRBD1. Trimming removed 3 bases from V and 1 base from J; junction bases left unmatched: 6. There are 15 residues in the CDR3. In germline, CDR1 is SGDLS, CDR2 YYNGEE. CDR3 nucleotide sequence: TGTGCCAGCAGCGCCCCCGGGACAGCGAACACTGAAGCTTTCTTT. Its protein is CASSAPGTANTEAFF.

J is TRBJ2-5 and V is TRBV2; 10 nucleotides line up with TRBD2. Germline-derived CDR1 and CDR2 are SNHLY and FYNNEI. Unmatched junction bases numbered 4, after V lost 3 bases and J lost 3 bases. This CDR3 region has 15 residues. The DNA of the CDR3 is TGTGCCAGCAGTGACCTAGCGGGGGACAAAGAGACCCAGTACTTC. This gives the protein CASSDLAGDKETQYF.

This clone showed up just a few times. V and J are TRBV6-1 and TRBJ1-2; the match to TRBD1 covers 7 bases. With 3 bases clipped from V and 4 bases from J, the junction kept 8 bases outside the gene matches. CDR1 and CDR2 (germline): MNHNS, SASEGT. There are 15 residues in the CDR3. The CDR3: CASSDYSQGLYGYTF. In nucleotides, the CDR3 is TGTGCCAGCAGTGACTACTCACAGGGGCTCTATGGCTACACCTTC.

The V call is TRBV7-6, the J call TRBJ2-3; 8 bases align to TRBD1. CDR1 is SGHVS and CDR2 is FNYEAQ in the germline V gene. This CDR3 has 17 residues. V was clipped by 3 bases and J by 3 bases; unmatched bases: 11. The CDR3 bases are TGTGCCAGCAGCTTTTCACAAGGACAGGGACGGACAGATACGCAGTATTTT. Translating gives CASSFSQGQGRTDTQYF.

This clone was counted only a few times. The rearrangement links TRBV4-3 to TRBJ2-7, with 8 bases identical to TRBD1. Germline assignment: CDR1 LGHNA and CDR2 YSLEER. The CDR3 covers 15 residues. The V gene end was trimmed by 5 bases and the J gene end by 5 bases; junction bases not matched to a gene: 11. CDR3 amino acids: CASSSGQGHVDEQYF. CDR3 nucleotides: TGCGCCAGCAGCTCAGGACAGGGTCACGTTGACGAGCAGTACTTC.

The rearrangement links TRBV5-1 to TRBJ2-1; 7 bases align to TRBD1. The CDR3 extends over 15 amino acids. Germline-derived CDR1 and CDR2 are SGHRS and YFSETQ. The trim removed 3 bases at V and 6 bases at J, leaving 9 bases unmatched. This chain's CDR3 is CASSYRGGGGNEQFF. CDR3 nucleotide sequence: TGCGCCAGCAGCTATCGAGGGGGCGGCGGCAATGAGCAGTTCTTC.

This clone was observed a handful of times. V is TRBV7-2 and J is TRBJ2-6; maybe TRBD1 (5 bases). Germline V gene data show CDR1 as SGHTA and CDR2 as FQGNSA. V lost 0 bases and J 2 bases, leaving 14 bases between the germline ends. The CDR3 consists of 18 residues. In DNA, the CDR3 is TGTGCCAGCAGCTTAGCGCTTTTTGGGGCAGCTGGGGCCAACGTCCTGACTTTC. It specifies CASSLALFGAAGANVLTF.

The V call is TRBV2, the J call TRBJ1-1; 8 nucleotides align to TRBD1. This CDR3 spans 15 amino acids. Looked up from germline, CDR1 is SNHLY and CDR2 is FYNNEI. With V trimmed by 6 bases and J by 5 bases, 11 bases remained unmatched. The CDR3 DNA reads as TGTGCCAGCAGGGGACTACAACAGGGGGGAACTGAAGCTTTCTTT. Protein product: CASRGLQQGGTEAFF.

This sequence joins TRBV6-5 and TRBJ2-3; 9 bases agree with TRBD2. This CDR3 comprises 16 residues. V shed 0 bases and J 4 bases; nucleotides not matched to a gene: 5. Looked up from germline, CDR1 is MNHEY and CDR2 is SVGAGI. DNA for the CDR3: TGTGCCAGCAGTTACTCGGGAGCGGGGGGAGCAGATACGCAGTATTTT. This translates into CASSYSGAGGADTQYF.

This clone was found a few times. V usage is TRBV14 and J usage is TRBJ2-7; 9 positions agree with TRBD2. The V gene's germline CDR1 is SGHDN and CDR2 FVKESK. The V and J ends lost 4 bases and 9 bases, in that order; junction bases with no gene match: 10. The CDR3 extends over 14 amino acids. Here the CDR3 reads CASSPAPRAGGQYF. The CDR3 DNA is TGTGCCAGCAGCCCCGCACCACGAGCGGGGGGGCAGTACTTC.

This clone was counted many times. The rearrangement links TRBV28 to TRBJ2-4; D gene unclear. V lost 2 bases, J lost 5 bases, and 4 bases lay in between. The CDR3 loop spans 12 amino acids. The germline V gene has CDR1 MDHEN and CDR2 SYDVKM. The CDR3 region is CASSLGENIQYF. The CDR3 DNA sequence: TGTGCCAGCAGTTTAGGAGAAAACATTCAGTACTTC.

The chain's CDR3 is CASRFTSGGAGETQYF. The CDR3 DNA is TGTGCCAGCAGATTCACTAGCGGGGGGGCTGGGGAGACCCAGTACTTC. The gene calls are TRBV2 and TRBJ2-5; TRBD2 matches at 13 bases. CDR3 length: 16 amino acids. Trimming at V came to 6 bases and at J to 5 bases, leaving 9 bases not matched to a gene. Germline values: CDR1 SNHLY, CDR2 FYNNEI. The variable domain in full, with the rest retrieved from reference TRBV2 and TRBJ2-5, is EPEVTQTPSHQVTQMGQEVILRCVPISNHLYFYWYRQILGQKVEFLVSFYNNEISEKSEIFDDQFSVERPDGSNFTLKIRSTKLEDSAMYFCASRFTSGGAGETQYFGPGTRLLVL.

The chain joins TRBV19 to TRBJ2-1; 16 bases agree with TRBD2. Germline loops: CDR1 LNHDA, CDR2 SQIVND (reference sequence). The CDR3 contains 21 residues. J was trimmed by 0 bases and V by 7 bases; bases with no gene match: 15. The CDR3 loop reads CASTKVGTSGGVISSYNEQFF. Written as DNA, the CDR3 is TGTGCCAGTACCAAAGTGGGGACTAGCGGGGGGGTTATTAGCTCCTACAATGAGCAGTTCTTC.

This clone appeared a few times. V usage is TRBV11-1 and J usage is TRBJ2-3, with D maybe TRBD2 (7 bases). The germline V and J ends were trimmed by 0 bases and 3 bases, with 10 bases remaining between them. CDR3 size: 15 residues. Germline V gives CDR1 SGHAT, CDR2 FQDESV (reference sequence). The DNA of the CDR3 is TGTGCCAGCAGCTTAGCGGGGGGGCCGACAGATACGCAGTATTTT. It codes for CASSLAGGPTDTQYF.

This clone was seen more than once but under ten times. The rearrangement uses TRBV10-1 and TRBJ2-5; TRBD1 agrees at 11 bases. The length of the CDR3 is 15 residues. V lost 6 bases and J lost 5; bases outside the gene matches: 8. Germline CDR1 WNHNN, CDR2 SYGVQD (reference sequence). The DNA for the CDR3 is TGCGCCAGCAGCTCAAGGACAGGGGGCCGGGAGACCCAGTACTTC. Protein product: CASSSRTGGRETQYF.

This clone has a handful of counts. The chain has TRBV29-1 and TRBJ1-2; tentatively, D is TRBD1 (5 bases). This CDR3 has 13 amino acids. Per the germline V gene, CDR1 is SQVTM and CDR2 is ANQGSEA. V was pared by 7 bases and J by 4 bases, with 16 bases between. The CDR3 nucleotides read TGCAGCGCCTCGACAGAGACGAGCTATGGCTACACCTTC. The encoded protein is CSASTETSYGYTF.